The TCR beta chain described here comes from a study of blood T cell repertoires in COVID-19. About the research overall: Material from acute and convalescent COVID-19 was sourced from the United States, Italy and Spain. From T cells, B-cell-depleted T cells, or PBMCs came the material, which was cDNA or gDNA.

Authors' analysis steps: By means of reference gene primer amplification, nucleated cell counts were estimated. Only in-frame clones appear in the TCRdb table, and some are missing; sequencing was by immunoSEQ multiplex PCR. V and J calls and clone size are as listed in that table; D and trimming were resolved from the DNA. The sample yields around 190,000 clones, around 80% seen once. CDR1 LGHNA and CDR2 YNFKEQ come from the germline V gene. Trimming removed 4 bases from V and 4 bases from J, with 17 bases in between. The CDR3 loop spans 16 amino acids. V usage is TRBV4-2 and J usage is TRBJ1-5; TRBD1 is a possible D gene (6 bases). The specimen sequenced was PBMCs or T cells enriched from blood (not recorded which). The TCR originated in a woman aged 50 to 65 with acute COVID-19. This CDR3 is CASSLTTAQGNQPQHF. In DNA, the CDR3 is TGTGCCAGCAGCCTAACTACCGCCCAGGGGAATCAGCCCCAGCATTTT.